Described below is a single TCR beta chain sequence and its context. Which antigen it targets is not known. The sample belongs to a study of monozygotic twins with inflammatory bowel disease (dated by TCRdb to between 2017 and 2020). For context, the study as a whole: The complete study included 28 monozygotic twin pairs: 19 IBD-discordant Danish pairs and nine German pairs, of which four were IBD-concordant and five were IBD-discordant. Each individual had, on average, about 151 000 unique TCRalpha sequences and 181 000 unique TCRbeta sequences available for analysis. The search for disease-associated traits relied mainly on comparing, within discordant pairs, IBD patients with their genetically identical healthy co-twins.

CDR3 length: 13 amino acids, cysteine to phenylalanine. There is no recorded DNA. CDR1 and CDR2, looked up from the germline V gene, are KGHDR and SFDVKD. An approximately 2.5 ml peripheral blood sample was drawn into PAXgene tubes per donor and stored at -80°C. Total RNA was isolated from whole blood with the PAXgene blood miRNA kit on an automated QIAcube, without T cell sorting. Deep TCRalpha and TCRbeta repertoire profiling with unique molecular barcoding was performed on peripheral blood of monozygotic twin pairs concordant or discordant for inflammatory bowel disease. For every twin pair, smoking habits were documented, and each individual was categorised as a current, former or never smoker. Preparation of the library involved 5' RACE. Preparation of each TCR library used approximately 4,000 ng of total RNA. For each sample, cDNA synthesis with SMARTScribe reverse transcriptase was split into eight separate reactions. During cDNA synthesis, unique molecular identifiers containing a 6-nucleotide sample barcode were introduced by template switching. TCRalpha and TCRbeta cDNA was amplified in two nested PCRs of 16 and 9 cycles, and bead purification was carried out after each PCR. Before amplification, the cDNA was treated with uracil DNA-glycosylase and purified using the QIAquick PCR purification kit. The second PCR added Illumina TruSeq-compatible adapters along with sample-specific barcodes. TapeStation and Qubit were used to check library quality and concentration, and 5 to 6.5 ng of each library went into the pool. The pooled libraries were sequenced with 2 x 100 bp reads and custom sequencing primers on an Illumina HiSeq2500 single-index Rapid Run. The study's processing was this. PCR and sequencing errors were corrected by UMI-based consensus assembly using MiGEC version 1.2.6. MiXCR version 2.1.1 handled V(D)J alignment, clonotype assembly and CDR3 extraction. To normalise gene usage, clonotype sharing and MAIT/NKT TCR abundance, the analysis used the top 1000, 10 000 and 20 000 clonotypes per sample. After downsampling to 27 000 UMIs, diversity was calculated as the inverse Simpson index using the vegan R package. Statistical testing used paired Mann-Whitney U tests on the discordant twin pairs and applied Benjamini-Hochberg correction for multiple testing. The reads, reprocessed by TCRdb, yield one row per CDR3 protein sequence and no DNA. These V and J calls originate from TCRdb's pipeline instead of the authors' own analysis. Per the sample table, the count is some 330,000 distinct CDR3 sequences. In total, the top ten clones hold approximately 5.4% of the sample.

Paper-wide results and their limitations: Background noise and inter-individual variability may have been introduced into the repertoires by the differing immunosuppressive treatments among patients. Fewer clonotypes were shared with other individuals by IBD patients than by healthy twins, most markedly in patients showing signs of disease activity. Repertoire similarity did not differ between concordant and discordant twins, which could be due to limited statistical power. No single strong signal or clonotype linked to IBD turned up in the results, so the idea that one exists was not supported. Measured by the inverse Simpson index, TCRbeta repertoire diversity was lower in IBD patients than in their healthy co-twins. Distinction between different T cell subtypes could not be achieved in the analysis.

This TCR came from a human donor with ulcerative colitis or Crohn's disease, or a healthy co-twin of an affected twin (not recorded which). The rearrangement combines TRBV24-1 with TRBJ2-3. Sequenced material: blood. The CDR3 here reads CATSDPNVDTQYF.